One and the same sample provided the 24 T cell receptor beta chains below, sequenced in a study of regulatory T cells in long-lasting Graves disease. In building TCR beta libraries, iRepertoire HTBI primers were used together with Arm-PCR of CDR3 regions. TCRdb called the multiplex PCR reads again in MiXCR, with one record for every CDR3 protein. The sample holds 500,000 to 700,000 distinct CDR3 sequences, 16% seen once. Time point: newly diagnosed GD, antithyroid drugs for less than 3 months. The TCR library was prepared using RNA isolated from PBMCs. This sample was also put to use in a study of T cells in Graves' hyperthyroidism and ophthalmopathy.

This specimen consisted of peripheral blood mononuclear cells (PBMCs), obtained at new diagnosis, from a patient treated with antithyroid drugs. The receptors shown here come from a woman younger than 45 with Graves disease.

This clonotype has a count of ten or more. The chain recombines TRBV19 with TRBJ1-1; the match to TRBD1 covers 9 bases. CDR3 length: 17 amino acids. Losses at the gene ends were 5 bases for V and 0 bases for J; bases not matched to a gene: 10. Germline V gives CDR1 LNHDA, CDR2 SQIVND (reference sequence). The CDR3 DNA follows: TGTGCCAGTAGTCCCCGGGACAGGGTTCTAGTGAACACTGAAGCTTTCTTT. Translation gives CASSPRDRVLVNTEAFF.

This clonotype showed up many times. Here the CDR3 reads CATSRGDRDTGELFF. The DNA for the CDR3 is TGTGCCACCAGCAGAGGGGACAGAGACACCGGGGAGCTGTTTTTT. This sequence joins TRBV15 and TRBJ2-2; 7 bases agree with TRBD1. V was clipped by 1 base and J by 3 bases; unmatched bases: 2. The CDR3 consists of 15 residues. Germline V gene data show CDR1 as LNHNV and CDR2 as YYDKDF (reference sequence). The variable domain in full, with the rest retrieved from reference TRBV15 and TRBJ2-2, is DAMVIQNPRYQVTQFGKPVTLSCSQTLNHNVMYWYQQKSSQAPKLLFHYYDKDFNNEADTPDNFQSRRPNTSFCFLDIRSPGLGDTAMYLCATSRGDRDTGELFFGEGSRLTVL.

This clonotype was observed a few times. This chain connects TRBV5-1 to TRBJ1-4; tentatively, D is TRBD1 (5 bases). The CDR3 totals 13 residues. V gave up 0 bases and J gave up 6 bases, with 6 bases separating them. The germline CDR1 and CDR2 sequences are SGHRS and YFSETQ. Written as DNA, the CDR3 is TGCGCCAGCAGCTTGGGGGACGATGAAAAACTGTTTTTT. Amino acid sequence: CASSLGDDEKLFF.

The genes are TRBV25-1 and TRBJ2-1, with 12 bases matching TRBD2. The J segment lost 7 bases and the V segment lost 7 bases, leaving 2 bases of the junction unmatched. Per the germline V gene, CDR1 is MGHDK and CDR2 is SYGVNS. The CDR3 is 13 residues long. The CDR3 loop reads CASTTSGRNEQFF. The CDR3, as DNA: TGTGCCAGCACGACTAGCGGGAGAAATGAGCAGTTCTTC.

This clonotype was observed many times. V is TRBV11-3 and J is TRBJ2-7; the D gene is possibly TRBD2 (6 bases). This CDR3 is 13 amino acids long. V was pared by 1 base and J by 5 bases, with 9 bases between. Germline values: CDR1 SGHNT, CDR2 YENEEA. DNA of the CDR3: TGTGCCAGCAGCTTAGGGTGGGGGGACGAGCAGTACTTC. It specifies CASSLGWGDEQYF.

The gene calls are TRBV14 and TRBJ2-7, with D perhaps being TRBD1 or TRBD2 (5 bases each). Germline CDR1 reads SGHDN; CDR2 reads FVKESK. The V gene lost 4 bases and the J gene lost 4 bases, with 17 bases spanning the gap. This CDR3 spans 15 amino acids. CDR3 in DNA: TGTGCCAGCAGCCTAAGTATCCGGGACCTTTACGAGCAGTACTTC. Residues: CASSLSIRDLYEQYF. Looking up the rest from reference TRBV14 and TRBJ2-7 gives the full variable domain: EAGVTQFPSHSVIEKGQTVTLRCDPISGHDNLYWYRRVMGKEIKFLLHFVKESKQDESGMPNNRFLAERTGGTYSTLKVQPAELEDSGVYFCASSLSIRDLYEQYFGPGTRLTVT.

The V gene is TRBV19, the J gene TRBJ1-2; 11 nucleotides align to TRBD1. This CDR3 contains 15 residues. The V gene end was trimmed by 3 bases and the J gene end by 7 bases; junction bases not matched to a gene: 7. From germline, CDR1 is LNHDA and CDR2 SQIVND (reference sequence). The CDR3 reads CASSIGQGANGGYTF. CDR3 DNA: TGTGCCAGTAGTATTGGACAGGGGGCTAACGGTGGCTACACCTTC.

This clonotype was recorded at least ten times. The chain employs TRBV7-2 and TRBJ1-4; TRBD1 matches 7 bases. The V gene end was trimmed by 4 bases and the J gene end by 9 bases; junction bases not matched to a gene: 5. Germline V gives CDR1 SGHTA, CDR2 FQGNSA. There are 13 residues in the CDR3. CDR3 residues: CASSSGTEQKLFF. Here the CDR3 DNA reads TGTGCCAGCAGCTCGGGGACAGAGCAAAAACTGTTTTTT. Using reference TRBV7-2 and TRBJ1-4 for the parts outside the CDR3, the full variable domain is GAGVSQSPSNKVTEKGKDVELRCDPISGHTALYWYRQSLGQGLEFLIYFQGNSAPDKSGLPSDRFSAERTGGSVSTLTIQRTQQEDSAVYLCASSSGTEQKLFFGSGTQLSVL.

This clonotype was picked up many times. The V call is TRBV7-8, the J call TRBJ2-2, with D possibly being TRBD2 (6 bases). Germline assignment: CDR1 SGHVS and CDR2 FQNEAQ. This CDR3 is built from 19 residues. Trimming left V 4 bases short and J 4 bases short, with 25 bases between. The CDR3 DNA follows: TGTGCCAGCAGCTCGGATCCGGGACTCCTCCGGAGGGGCACCGGGGAGCTGTTTTTT. Encoded protein: CASSSDPGLLRRGTGELFF.

The genes are TRBV5-5 and TRBJ1-3, with D maybe TRBD1 (6 bases). CDR3 size: 21 residues. Looked up from germline, CDR1 is SGHKS and CDR2 is YYEKEE (reference sequence). Trimming left V 0 bases short and J 4 bases short, with 29 bases between. CDR3 bases: TGTGCCAGCAGCTTGGAGCCCCTCTCGGCAGGGGTCTTATCGACCGGAAACACCATATATTTT. It yields the protein CASSLEPLSAGVLSTGNTIYF.

This clonotype was recorded a few times. V gene TRBV20-1 combines with J gene TRBJ2-3; D perhaps matches TRBD1 (5 bases). Germline assignment: CDR1 DFQATT and CDR2 SNEGSKA (reference sequence). Trimming took off 4 bases at V and 4 bases at J, with 15 bases between the two ends. The CDR3 length is 14 residues. The CDR3 is CSATPPQGSDTQYF. The CDR3 coding sequence is TGCAGTGCTACCCCCCCGCAGGGCTCAGATACGCAGTATTTT.

This chain connects TRBV19 to TRBJ1-2, with D perhaps TRBD1 (5 bases). This CDR3 has 14 amino acids. The ends were cut back, 9 bases at V and 4 bases at J, with 18 bases in the middle. CDR1 LNHDA and CDR2 SQIVND come from the germline V gene (reference sequence). The CDR3 DNA sequence: TGTGCCAGCCGCGGGACGTCGAAGTTCTATGGCTACACCTTC. The encoded protein is CASRGTSKFYGYTF.

This sequence joins TRBV19 and TRBJ1-2; TRBD1 agrees at 8 bases. Germline V gives CDR1 LNHDA, CDR2 SQIVND (reference sequence). J lost 7 bases, V lost 4 bases, and 5 bases had no gene match. The CDR3 has 13 amino acids. CDR3 bases: TGTGCCAGTAGTACAGGGGGCAGACGTGGCTACACCTTC. Its protein is CASSTGGRRGYTF.

The table lists this clonotype with many counts. CDR3 amino acids: CASSYSQGLSQPQHF. The CDR3 DNA reads as TGTGCCAGCAGTTACTCGCAGGGTCTAAGTCAGCCCCAGCATTTT. V is TRBV6-2 or TRBV6-3 and J is TRBJ1-5; possible D gene TRBD1, 5 bases. V lost 0 bases and J lost 6, with 12 bases in between. In germline, CDR1 is MNHEY, CDR2 SVGEGT. The CDR3 consists of 15 residues.

This clonotype has only a few counts. Sequence at one end of the junction differs from germline and may be a read error. This chain uses TRBV29-1 with TRBJ2-3; D gene ambiguous. The germline CDR1 and CDR2 sequences are SQVTM and ANQGSEA. This CDR3 spans 13 amino acids. In nucleotides, the CDR3 is TGCAGCGTTGCTAAGGATAGAGGAGATACGCAGAATTTT. It translates to CSVAKDRGDTQNF.

At least ten counts were recorded for this clonotype. The chain links TRBV11-1 to TRBJ2-2, with unresolved D. In germline, CDR1 is SGHAT, CDR2 FQDESV (reference sequence). The CDR3 contains 14 residues. V was clipped by 0 bases and J by 5 bases, with 7 bases between them. The CDR3 DNA reads TGTGCCAGCAGCTTAGCGCTCGGTACCGGGGAGCTGTTTTTT. Translating it yields CASSLALGTGELFF. The whole variable domain, remainder taken from reference TRBV11-1 and TRBJ2-2, is EAEVAQSPRYKITEKSQAVAFWCDPISGHATLYWYRQILGQGPELLVQFQDESVVDDSQLPKDRFSAERLKGVDSTLKIQPAELGDSAMYLCASSLALGTGELFFGEGSRLTVL.

The rearrangement uses TRBV12-3 or TRBV12-4 and TRBJ2-1, with 13 bases identical to TRBD2. The CDR3 runs 14 residues. The ends lost 6 bases at V and 9 bases at J; junction bases unmatched: 5. The CDR3 bases are TGTGCCAGCAGCCAGGGACTAGCGGGACGTGAGCAGTTCTTC. Translation: CASSQGLAGREQFF.

This clonotype was detected ten times or more. The chain links TRBV12-3 or TRBV12-4 to TRBJ1-6; D is perhaps TRBD1 (5 bases). V dropped 5 bases and J dropped 7 bases, with 15 bases sitting between them. The CDR3 loop spans 15 amino acids. CDR3 DNA: TGTGCCAGCAGTGGCGTCCGGGGACGGAATTCACCCCTCCACTTT. Translation gives CASSGVRGRNSPLHF.

The sample holds a few counts of this clonotype. The rearrangement links TRBV5-1 to TRBJ2-7, with 9 bases fitting TRBD2. The germline gives CDR1 SGHRS, CDR2 YFSETQ. With 2 bases clipped from V and 7 bases from J, the junction kept 1 base outside the gene matches. The CDR3 sequence is 12 residues long. For the CDR3, the DNA is TGCGCCAGCAGCTTCCTAGCGGGGGAGCAGTACTTC. This gives the protein CASSFLAGEQYF. The full variable domain, in which reference TRBV5-1 and TRBJ2-7 provide the parts outside the CDR3, is KAGVTQTPRYLIKTRGQQVTLSCSPISGHRSVSWYQQTPGQGLQFLFEYFSETQRNKGNFPGRFSGRQFSNSRSEMNVSTLELGDSALYLCASSFLAGEQYFGPGTRLTVT.

This rearrangement joins TRBV24-1 to TRBJ2-7, with a weak D call TRBD1 (7 bases). V lost 4 bases, J lost 4 bases, and 25 bases lay in between. The CDR3 totals 18 residues. Germline CDR1 reads KGHDR; CDR2 reads SFDVKD. The CDR3 DNA reads as TGTGCCACCAGTGACCCCCACGCGGGCGGGACAGAGACGTACGAGCAGTACTTC. It is translated as CATSDPHAGGTETYEQYF.

The chain is built from TRBV7-9 and TRBJ1-1, with D uncertain. The CDR3 covers 12 residues. The ends were cut back, 5 bases at V and 11 bases at J, with 15 bases in the middle. CDR1 SEHNR and CDR2 FQNEAQ come from the germline V gene (reference sequence). Here the CDR3 DNA reads TGTGCCAGCAGCGCCGGCGGTTTCTGGGCTTTCTTT. Translated, it gives CASSAGGFWAFF.

This clonotype was detected a few times. In DNA, the CDR3 is TGTGCCAGCGCGACAAAATGGGGTCAGGGAGATTCACCCCTCCACTTT. Translated: CASATKWGQGDSPLHF. V and J are TRBV6-1 and TRBJ1-6, with D maybe TRBD1 (5 bases). Germline CDR1 reads MNHNS; CDR2 reads SASEGT. Trimming left V 8 bases short and J 8 bases short, with 22 bases between. The CDR3 runs to 16 residues.

The chain couples TRBV18 to TRBJ1-1; D is undetermined. This CDR3 has 14 residues. Germline lookup yields CDR1 KGHSH and CDR2 LQKENI. Trimming removed 0 bases from V and 2 bases from J, with 7 bases in between. The CDR3 protein is CASSPPQVNTEAFF. In nucleotides, the CDR3 is TGTGCCAGCTCACCACCACAAGTTAACACTGAAGCTTTCTTT.

The CDR3 region has the DNA TGCAGTGCTAGAGATAGACGGGATGAAAAACTGTTTTTT. Amino acids: CSARDRRDEKLFF. The chain links TRBV20-1 to TRBJ1-4; D is ambiguous. This CDR3 is 13 amino acids long. Germline CDR1 and CDR2: DFQATT and SNEGSKA (reference sequence). V lost 0 bases and J lost 6, with 8 bases in between.